This T cell receptor beta chain stems from a study of shared clonotypes between healthy human individuals. Profiled with immunoSEQ multiplex PCR; TCRdb holds only in-frame clones, not every one. The data hold 800,000 to 1,200,000 clones, with approximately 78% observed a single time. This clone has just a few counts. The ends were cut back, 2 bases at V and 3 bases at J, with 17 bases in the middle. CDR3 size: 18 residues. Germline CDR1 and CDR2: SEHNR and FQNEAQ (reference sequence). Sequencing was performed on memory CD4+ T cells from PBMCs. This sample's subset: CD45RA-negative fraction. The rearrangement joins TRBV7-9 to TRBJ2-6; D remains unclear. The receptor's source is a young man in good health. Some clones in this sample may be carry-over from other donors' samples. CDR3 coding DNA: TGTGCCAGCAGCTTACATTCAAGTGCAGGTAGTGGGGCCAACGTCCTGACTTTC. Amino acids: CASSLHSSAGSGANVLTF.